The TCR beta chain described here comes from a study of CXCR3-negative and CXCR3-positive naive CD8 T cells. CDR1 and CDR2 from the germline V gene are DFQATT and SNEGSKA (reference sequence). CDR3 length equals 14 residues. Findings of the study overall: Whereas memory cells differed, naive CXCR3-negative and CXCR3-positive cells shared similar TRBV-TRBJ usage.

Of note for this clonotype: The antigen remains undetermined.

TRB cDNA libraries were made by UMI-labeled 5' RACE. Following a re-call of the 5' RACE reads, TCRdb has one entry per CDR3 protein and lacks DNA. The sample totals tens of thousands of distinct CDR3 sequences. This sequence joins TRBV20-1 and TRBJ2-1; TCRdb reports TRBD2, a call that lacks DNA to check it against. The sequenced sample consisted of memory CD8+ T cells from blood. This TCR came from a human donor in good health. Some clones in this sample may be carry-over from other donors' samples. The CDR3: CSASGLAGEIEQFF.